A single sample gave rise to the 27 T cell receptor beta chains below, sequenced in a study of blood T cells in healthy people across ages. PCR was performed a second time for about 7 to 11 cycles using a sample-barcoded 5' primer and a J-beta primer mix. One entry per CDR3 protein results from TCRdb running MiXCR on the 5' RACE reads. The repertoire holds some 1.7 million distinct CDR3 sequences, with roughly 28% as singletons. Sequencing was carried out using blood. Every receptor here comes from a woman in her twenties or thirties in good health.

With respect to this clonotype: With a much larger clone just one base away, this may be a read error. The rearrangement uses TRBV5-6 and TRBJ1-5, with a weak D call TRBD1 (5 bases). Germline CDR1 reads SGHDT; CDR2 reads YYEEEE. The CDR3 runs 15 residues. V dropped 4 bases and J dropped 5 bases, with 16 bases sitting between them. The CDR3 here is CASSGGTSRDQPQHF. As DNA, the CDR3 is TGTGCCAGCAGCGGGGGTACGAGCAGGGATCAGCCCCAGCATTTT.

DNA for the CDR3: TGTGCCAGCAGCATCCGATCCGATGAAGCTTTCTTT. This encodes CASSIRSDEAFF. The gene calls are TRBV7-9 and TRBJ1-1; D is unresolved. Germline CDR1 and CDR2: SEHNR and FQNEAQ (reference sequence). The length of the CDR3 is 12 residues. V gave up 5 bases and J gave up 7 bases, with 11 bases separating them.

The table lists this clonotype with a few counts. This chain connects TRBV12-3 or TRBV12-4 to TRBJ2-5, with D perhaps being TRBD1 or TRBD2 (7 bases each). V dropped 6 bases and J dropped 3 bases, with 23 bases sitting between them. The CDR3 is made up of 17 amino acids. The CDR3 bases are TGTGCCAGCAGCCCAACTACGACAGGGAGGGGGAAAGAGACCCAGTACTTC. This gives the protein CASSPTTTGRGKETQYF.

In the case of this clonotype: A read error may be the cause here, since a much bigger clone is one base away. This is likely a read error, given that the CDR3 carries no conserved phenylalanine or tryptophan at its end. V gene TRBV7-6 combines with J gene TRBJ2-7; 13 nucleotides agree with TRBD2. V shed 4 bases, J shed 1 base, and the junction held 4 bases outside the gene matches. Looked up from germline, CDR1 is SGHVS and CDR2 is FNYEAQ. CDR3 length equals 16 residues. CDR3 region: CASSSQGLAGSYEQYC. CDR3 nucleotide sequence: TGTGCCAGCAGCTCGCAGGGACTAGCGGGGTCCTACGAGCAGTACTGC.

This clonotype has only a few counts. The CDR3: CASSLKVLGANVLTF. The CDR3 DNA reads TGTGCCAGCAGCCTCAAGGTACTCGGGGCCAACGTCCTGACTTTC. This chain connects TRBV5-6 to TRBJ2-6; D gene uncertain. Germline-derived CDR1 and CDR2 are SGHDT and YYEEEE. This CDR3 has 15 residues. The V and J ends lost 4 bases and 4 bases respectively, with 12 bases between them.

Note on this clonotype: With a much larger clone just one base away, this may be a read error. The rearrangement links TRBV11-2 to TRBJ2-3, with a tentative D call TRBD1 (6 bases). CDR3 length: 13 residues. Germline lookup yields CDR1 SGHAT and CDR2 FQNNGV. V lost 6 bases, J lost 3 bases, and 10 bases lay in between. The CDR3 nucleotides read TGTGCCAGCAGAAATACAGGGACAGATACGCAGTATTTT. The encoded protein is CASRNTGTDTQYF.

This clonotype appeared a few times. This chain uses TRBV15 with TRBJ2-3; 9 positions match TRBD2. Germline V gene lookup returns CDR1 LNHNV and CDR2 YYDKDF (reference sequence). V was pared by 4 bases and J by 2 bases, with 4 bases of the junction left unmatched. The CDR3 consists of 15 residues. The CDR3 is CATSTASGNTDTQYF. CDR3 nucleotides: TGTGCCACCAGCACAGCTAGCGGGAACACAGATACGCAGTATTTT.

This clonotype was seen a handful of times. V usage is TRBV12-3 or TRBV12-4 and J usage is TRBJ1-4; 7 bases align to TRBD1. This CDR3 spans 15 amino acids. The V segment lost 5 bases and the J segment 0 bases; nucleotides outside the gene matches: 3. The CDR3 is CASSHRGTTNEKLFF. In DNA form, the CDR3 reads TGTGCCAGCAGTCACAGGGGTACAACTAATGAAAAACTGTTTTTT.

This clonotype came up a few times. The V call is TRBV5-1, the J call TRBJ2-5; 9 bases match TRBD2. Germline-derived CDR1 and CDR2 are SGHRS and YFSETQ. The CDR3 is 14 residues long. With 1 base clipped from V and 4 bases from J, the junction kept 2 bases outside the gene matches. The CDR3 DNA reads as TGCGCCAGCAGCTTGTTGCGGGGGGGAGAGACCCAGTACTTC. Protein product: CASSLLRGGETQYF. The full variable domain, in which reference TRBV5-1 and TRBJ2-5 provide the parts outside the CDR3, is KAGVTQTPRYLIKTRGQQVTLSCSPISGHRSVSWYQQTPGQGLQFLFEYFSETQRNKGNFPGRFSGRQFSNSRSEMNVSTLELGDSALYLCASSLLRGGETQYFGPGTRLLVL.

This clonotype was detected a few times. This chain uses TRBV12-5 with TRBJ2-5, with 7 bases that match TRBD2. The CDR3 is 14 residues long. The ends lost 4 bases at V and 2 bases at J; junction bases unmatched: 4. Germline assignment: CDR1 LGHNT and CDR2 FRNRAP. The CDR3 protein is CASGSGGSQETQYF. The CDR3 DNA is TGTGCTAGTGGTTCAGGCGGGAGTCAAGAGACCCAGTACTTC.

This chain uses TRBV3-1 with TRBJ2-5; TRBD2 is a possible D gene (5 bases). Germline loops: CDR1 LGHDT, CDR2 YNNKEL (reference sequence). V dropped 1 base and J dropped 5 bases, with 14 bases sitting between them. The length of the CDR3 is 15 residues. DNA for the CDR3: TGTGCCAGCAGCCAAGTATACGGGAATCGGGAGACCCAGTACTTC. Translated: CASSQVYGNRETQYF.

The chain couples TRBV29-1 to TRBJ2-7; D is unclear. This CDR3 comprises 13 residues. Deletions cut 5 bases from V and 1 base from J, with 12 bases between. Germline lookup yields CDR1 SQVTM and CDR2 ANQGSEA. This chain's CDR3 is CSVSVDRSYEQYF. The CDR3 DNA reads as TGCAGCGTTTCGGTCGACCGTTCCTACGAGCAGTACTTC.

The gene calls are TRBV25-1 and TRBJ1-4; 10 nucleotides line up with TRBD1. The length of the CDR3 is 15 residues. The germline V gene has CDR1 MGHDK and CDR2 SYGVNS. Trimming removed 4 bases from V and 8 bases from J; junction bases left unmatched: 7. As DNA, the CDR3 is TGTGCCAGCAGTGGATACGGGACAGGGGAAGAAAAACTGTTTTTT. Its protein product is CASSGYGTGEEKLFF. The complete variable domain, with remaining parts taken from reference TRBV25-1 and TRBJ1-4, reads EADIYQTPRYLVIGTGKKITLECSQTMGHDKMYWYQQDPGMELHLIHYSYGVNSTEKGDLSSESTVSRIRTEHFPLTLESARPSHTSQYLCASSGYGTGEEKLFFGSGTQLSVL.

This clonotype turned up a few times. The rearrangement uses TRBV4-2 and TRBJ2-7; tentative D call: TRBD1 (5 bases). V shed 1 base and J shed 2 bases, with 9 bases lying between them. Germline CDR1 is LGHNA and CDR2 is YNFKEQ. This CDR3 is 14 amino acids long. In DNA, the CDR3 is TGTGCCAGCAGCCAAGTTCAGGGAACCTACGAGCAGTACTTC. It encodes CASSQVQGTYEQYF.

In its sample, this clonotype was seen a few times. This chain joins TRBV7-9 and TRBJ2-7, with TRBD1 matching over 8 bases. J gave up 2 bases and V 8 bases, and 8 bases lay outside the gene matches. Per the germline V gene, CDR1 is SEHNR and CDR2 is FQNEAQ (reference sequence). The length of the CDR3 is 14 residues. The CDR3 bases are TGTGCCAGCGTACCGGGACAGGCGACCTACGAGCAGTACTTC. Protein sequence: CASVPGQATYEQYF.

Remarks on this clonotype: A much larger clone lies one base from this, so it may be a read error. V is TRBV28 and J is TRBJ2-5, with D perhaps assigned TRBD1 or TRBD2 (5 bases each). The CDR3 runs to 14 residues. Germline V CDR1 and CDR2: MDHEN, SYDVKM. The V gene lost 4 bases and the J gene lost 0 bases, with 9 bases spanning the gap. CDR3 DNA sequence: TGTGCCAGCAGTTCCGGGACGAACCAAGAGACCCAGTACTTC. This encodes CASSSGTNQETQYF.

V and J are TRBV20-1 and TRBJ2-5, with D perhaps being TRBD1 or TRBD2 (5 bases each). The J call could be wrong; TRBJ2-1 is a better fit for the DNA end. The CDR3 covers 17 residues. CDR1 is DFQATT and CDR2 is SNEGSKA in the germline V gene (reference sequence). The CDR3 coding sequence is TGCAGTGCTAGAGATGGGAAATCCGGGACCCCAGAACCCACCCAGTTCTTC. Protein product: CSARDGKSGTPEPTQFF.

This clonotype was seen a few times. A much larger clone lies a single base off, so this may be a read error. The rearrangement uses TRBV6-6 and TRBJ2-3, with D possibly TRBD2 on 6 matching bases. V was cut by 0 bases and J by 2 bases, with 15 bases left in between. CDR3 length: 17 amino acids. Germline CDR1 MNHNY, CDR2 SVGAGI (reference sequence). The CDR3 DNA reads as TGTGCCAGCAGTTACTCGCTATCAGGCGGGACCACAGATACGCAGTATTTT. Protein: CASSYSLSGGTTDTQYF.

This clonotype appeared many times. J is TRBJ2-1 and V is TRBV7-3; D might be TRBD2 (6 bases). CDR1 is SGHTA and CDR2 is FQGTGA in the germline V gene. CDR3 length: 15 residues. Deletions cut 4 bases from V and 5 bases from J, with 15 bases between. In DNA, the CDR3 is TGTGCCAGCAGCTCTGCGGGGTACACGGACAATGAGCAGTTCTTC. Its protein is CASSSAGYTDNEQFF.

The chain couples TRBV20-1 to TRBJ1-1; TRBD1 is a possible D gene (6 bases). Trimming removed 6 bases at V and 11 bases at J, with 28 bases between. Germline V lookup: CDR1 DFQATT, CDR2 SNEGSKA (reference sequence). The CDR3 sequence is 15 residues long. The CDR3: CSALGRGQGSLGAFF. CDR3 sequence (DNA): TGCAGTGCGCTAGGAAGGGGTCAGGGGAGTCTAGGTGCTTTCTTT.

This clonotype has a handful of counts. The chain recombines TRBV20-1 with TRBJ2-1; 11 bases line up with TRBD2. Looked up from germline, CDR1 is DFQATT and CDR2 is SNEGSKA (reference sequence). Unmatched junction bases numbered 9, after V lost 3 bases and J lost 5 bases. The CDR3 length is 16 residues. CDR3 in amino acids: CSARGRLAGRDNEQFF. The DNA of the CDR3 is TGCAGTGCTAGGGGGAGACTAGCGGGACGAGACAATGAGCAGTTCTTC.

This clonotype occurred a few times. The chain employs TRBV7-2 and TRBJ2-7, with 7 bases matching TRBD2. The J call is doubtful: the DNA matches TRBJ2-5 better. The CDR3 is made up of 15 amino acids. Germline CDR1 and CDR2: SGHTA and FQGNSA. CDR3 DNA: TGTGCCAGCAGAGTGGATAGGACTAGTCTGGAGACCCAGTACTTC. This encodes CASRVDRTSLETQYF.

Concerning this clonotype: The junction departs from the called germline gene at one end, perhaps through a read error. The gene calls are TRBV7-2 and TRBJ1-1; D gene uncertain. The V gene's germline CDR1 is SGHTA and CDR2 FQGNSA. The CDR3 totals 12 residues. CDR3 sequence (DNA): TGTGCTAGCAGCTTAGTTCCTCAAAGGGCTTTCTTT. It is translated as CASSLVPQRAFF.

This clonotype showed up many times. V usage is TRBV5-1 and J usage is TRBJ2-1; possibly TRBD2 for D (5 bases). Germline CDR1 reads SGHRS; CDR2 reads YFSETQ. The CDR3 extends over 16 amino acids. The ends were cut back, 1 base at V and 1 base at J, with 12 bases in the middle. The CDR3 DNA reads TGCGCCAGCAGCTTGTTCAGTGAGGGATCCTACAATGAGCAGTTCTTC. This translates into CASSLFSEGSYNEQFF.

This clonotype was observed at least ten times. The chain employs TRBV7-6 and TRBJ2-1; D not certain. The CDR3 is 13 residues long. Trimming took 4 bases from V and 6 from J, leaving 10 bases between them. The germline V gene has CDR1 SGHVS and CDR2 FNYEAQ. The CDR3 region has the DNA TGTGCCAGCAGCTCCTTTAGTGGCAATGAGCAGTTCTTC. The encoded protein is CASSSFSGNEQFF.

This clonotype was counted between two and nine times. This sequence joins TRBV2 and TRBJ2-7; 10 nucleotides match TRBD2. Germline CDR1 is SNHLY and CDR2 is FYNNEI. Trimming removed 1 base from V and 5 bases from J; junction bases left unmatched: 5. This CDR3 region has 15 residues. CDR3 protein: CASSEVLAGPHEQYF. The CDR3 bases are TGTGCCAGCAGTGAAGTACTAGCGGGGCCCCACGAGCAGTACTTC.

The CDR3 reads CASSRKRPGVPDTQYF. CDR3 nucleotides: TGTGCCAGCAGTCGTAAGCGACCGGGGGTCCCAGATACGCAGTATTTT. V usage is TRBV7-9 and J usage is TRBJ2-3; possibly TRBD2 for D (6 bases). The germline V gene has CDR1 SEHNR and CDR2 FQNEAQ (reference sequence). CDR3 length: 16 amino acids. Trimming left V 6 bases short and J 4 bases short, with 20 bases between.